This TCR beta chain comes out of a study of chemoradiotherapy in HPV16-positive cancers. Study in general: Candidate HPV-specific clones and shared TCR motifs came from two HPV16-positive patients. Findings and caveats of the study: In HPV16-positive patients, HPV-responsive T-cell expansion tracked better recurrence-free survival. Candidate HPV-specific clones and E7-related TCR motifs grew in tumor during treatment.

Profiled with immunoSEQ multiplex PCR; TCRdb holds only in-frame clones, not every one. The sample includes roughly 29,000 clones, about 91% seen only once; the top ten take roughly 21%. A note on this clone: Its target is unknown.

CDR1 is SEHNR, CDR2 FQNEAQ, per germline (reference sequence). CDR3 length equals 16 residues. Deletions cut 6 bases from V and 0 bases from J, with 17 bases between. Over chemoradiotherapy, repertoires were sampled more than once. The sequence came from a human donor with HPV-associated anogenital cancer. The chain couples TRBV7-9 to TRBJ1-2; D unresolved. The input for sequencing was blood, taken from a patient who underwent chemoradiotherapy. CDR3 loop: CASRPPSGTANYGYTF. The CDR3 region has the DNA TGTGCCAGCAGACCCCCAAGTGGAACCGCTAACTATGGCTACACCTTC.